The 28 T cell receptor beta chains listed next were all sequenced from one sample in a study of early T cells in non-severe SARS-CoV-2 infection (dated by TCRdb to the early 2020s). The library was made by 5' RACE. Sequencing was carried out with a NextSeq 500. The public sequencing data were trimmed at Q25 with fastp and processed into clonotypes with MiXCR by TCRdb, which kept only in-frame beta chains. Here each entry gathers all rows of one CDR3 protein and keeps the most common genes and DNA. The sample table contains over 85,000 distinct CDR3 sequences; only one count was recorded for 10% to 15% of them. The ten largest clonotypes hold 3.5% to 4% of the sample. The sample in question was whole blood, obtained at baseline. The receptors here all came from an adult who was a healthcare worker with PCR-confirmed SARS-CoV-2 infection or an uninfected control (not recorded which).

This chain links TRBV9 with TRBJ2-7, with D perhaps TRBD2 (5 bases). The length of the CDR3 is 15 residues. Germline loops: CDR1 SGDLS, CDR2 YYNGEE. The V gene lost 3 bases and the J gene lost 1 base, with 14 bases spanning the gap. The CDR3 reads CASSAGFPSSYEQYF. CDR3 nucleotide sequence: TGTGCCAGCAGCGCGGGATTTCCTTCGTCCTACGAGCAGTACTTC. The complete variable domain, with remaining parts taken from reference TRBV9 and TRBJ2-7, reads DSGVTQTPKHLITATGQRVTLRCSPRSGDLSVYWYQQSLDQGLQFLIQYYNGEERAKGNILERFSAQQFPDLHSELNLSSLELGDSALYFCASSAGFPSSYEQYFGPGTRLTVT.

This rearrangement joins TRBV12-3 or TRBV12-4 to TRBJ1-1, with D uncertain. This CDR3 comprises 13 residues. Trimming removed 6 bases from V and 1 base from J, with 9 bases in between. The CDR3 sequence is CASSTGRNTEAFF. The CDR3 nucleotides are TGTGCCAGCAGCACCGGCAGGAACACTGAAGCTTTCTTT.

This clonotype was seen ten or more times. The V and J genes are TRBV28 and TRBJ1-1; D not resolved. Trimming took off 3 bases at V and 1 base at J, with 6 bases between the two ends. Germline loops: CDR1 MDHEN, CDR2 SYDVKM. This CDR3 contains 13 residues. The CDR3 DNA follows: TGTGCCAGCAGTTTCCCCGGGAACACTGAAGCTTTCTTT. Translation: CASSFPGNTEAFF.

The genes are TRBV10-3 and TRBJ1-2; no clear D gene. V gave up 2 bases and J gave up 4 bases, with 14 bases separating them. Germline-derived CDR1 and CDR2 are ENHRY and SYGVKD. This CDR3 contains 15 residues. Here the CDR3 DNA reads TGTGCCATCAGTGAGCGGGGTTTTCGTGGCTATGGCTACACCTTC. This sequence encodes CAISERGFRGYGYTF.

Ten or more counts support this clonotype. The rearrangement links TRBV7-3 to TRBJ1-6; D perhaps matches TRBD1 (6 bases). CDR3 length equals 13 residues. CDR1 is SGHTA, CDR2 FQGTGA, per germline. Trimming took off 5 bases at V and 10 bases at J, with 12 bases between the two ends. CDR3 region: CASSLQGSSPLHF. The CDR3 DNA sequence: TGTGCCAGCAGCCTACAGGGTAGCTCACCCCTCCACTTT.

The CDR3: CASSEPAAGNQPQHF. The CDR3 DNA reads TGTGCCAGCAGTGAACCGGCAGCGGGCAATCAGCCCCAGCATTTT. The chain uses TRBV2 and TRBJ1-5, with D uncertain. This CDR3 spans 15 amino acids. Germline V gene lookup returns CDR1 SNHLY and CDR2 FYNNEI. Trimming shortened V by 2 bases and J by 2 bases, and 10 bases separated the two germline ends.

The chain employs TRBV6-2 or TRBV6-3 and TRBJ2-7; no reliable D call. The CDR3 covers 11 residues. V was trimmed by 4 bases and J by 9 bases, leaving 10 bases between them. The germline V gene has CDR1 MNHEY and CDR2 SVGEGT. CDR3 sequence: CASSSFRWQYF. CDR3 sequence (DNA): TGTGCCAGCAGTTCCTTCCGATGGCAGTACTTC.

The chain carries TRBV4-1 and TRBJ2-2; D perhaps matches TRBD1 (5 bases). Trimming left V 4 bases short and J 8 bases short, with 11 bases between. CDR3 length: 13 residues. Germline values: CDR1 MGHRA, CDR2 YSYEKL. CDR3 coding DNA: TGCGCCAGCAGCCCAAGGGGCCTGGGGGAGCTGTTTTTT. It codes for CASSPRGLGELFF.

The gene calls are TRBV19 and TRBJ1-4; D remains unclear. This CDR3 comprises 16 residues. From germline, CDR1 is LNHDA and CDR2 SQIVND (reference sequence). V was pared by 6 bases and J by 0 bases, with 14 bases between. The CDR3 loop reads CASSSGYGATNEKLFF. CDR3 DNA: TGTGCCAGTAGCTCGGGGTACGGTGCAACTAATGAAAAACTGTTTTTT.

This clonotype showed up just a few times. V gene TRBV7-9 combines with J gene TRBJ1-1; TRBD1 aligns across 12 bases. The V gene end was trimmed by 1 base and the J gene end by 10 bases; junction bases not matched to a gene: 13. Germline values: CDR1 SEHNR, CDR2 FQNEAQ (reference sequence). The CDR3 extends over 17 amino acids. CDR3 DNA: TGTGCCAGCAGCTTAGTAGGGACAGGGGGCTTCGAGTGGCCAGCTTTCTTT. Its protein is CASSLVGTGGFEWPAFF.

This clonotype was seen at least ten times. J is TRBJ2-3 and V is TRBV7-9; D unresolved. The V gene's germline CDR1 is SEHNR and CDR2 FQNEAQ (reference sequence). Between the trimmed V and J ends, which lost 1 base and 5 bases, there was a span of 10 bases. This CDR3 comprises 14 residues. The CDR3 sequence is CASSLDQLGDTQYF. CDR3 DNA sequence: TGTGCCAGCAGCTTAGACCAGTTGGGAGATACGCAGTATTTT.

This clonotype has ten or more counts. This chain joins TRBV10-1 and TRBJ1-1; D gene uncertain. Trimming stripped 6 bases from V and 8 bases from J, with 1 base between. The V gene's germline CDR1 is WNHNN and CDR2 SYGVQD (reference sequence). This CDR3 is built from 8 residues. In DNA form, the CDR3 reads TGCGCCAGCAGCGAAGCTTTCTTT. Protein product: CASSEAFF.

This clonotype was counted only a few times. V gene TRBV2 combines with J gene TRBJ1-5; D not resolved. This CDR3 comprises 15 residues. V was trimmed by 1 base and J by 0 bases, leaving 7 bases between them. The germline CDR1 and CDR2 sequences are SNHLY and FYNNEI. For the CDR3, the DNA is TGTGCCAGCAGTGAAGGGAGCTATAGCAATCAGCCCCAGCATTTT. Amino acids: CASSEGSYSNQPQHF.

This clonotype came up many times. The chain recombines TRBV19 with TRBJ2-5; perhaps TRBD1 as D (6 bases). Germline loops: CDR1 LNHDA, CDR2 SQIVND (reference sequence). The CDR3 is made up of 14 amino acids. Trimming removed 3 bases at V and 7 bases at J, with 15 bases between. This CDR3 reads CASSMAQGSGTQYF. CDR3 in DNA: TGTGCCAGTAGTATGGCGCAGGGGTCGGGGACCCAGTACTTC. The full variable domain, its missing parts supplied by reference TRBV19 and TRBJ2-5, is DGGITQSPKYLFRKEGQNVTLSCEQNLNHDAMYWYRQDPGQGLRLIYYSQIVNDFQKGDIAEGYSVSREKKESFPLTVTSAQKNPTAFYLCASSMAQGSGTQYFGPGTRLLVL.

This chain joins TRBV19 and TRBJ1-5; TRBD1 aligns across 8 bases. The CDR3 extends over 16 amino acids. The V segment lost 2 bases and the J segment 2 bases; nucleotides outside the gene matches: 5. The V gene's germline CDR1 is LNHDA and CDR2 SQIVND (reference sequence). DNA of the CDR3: TGTGCCAGTAGTATACAGGGGGCGAGGGGCAATCAGCCCCAGCATTTT. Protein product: CASSIQGARGNQPQHF.

CDR3 sequence: CASSEAQQGAGETQYF. Written as DNA, the CDR3 is TGTGCCAGCAGTGAAGCCCAACAGGGGGCAGGGGAGACCCAGTACTTC. The chain combines TRBV2 with TRBJ2-5, with 9 bases identical to TRBD1. V lost 0 bases to trimming and J lost 5 bases; unmatched junction nucleotides: 7. Germline V CDR1 and CDR2: SNHLY, FYNNEI. The CDR3 spans 16 residues.

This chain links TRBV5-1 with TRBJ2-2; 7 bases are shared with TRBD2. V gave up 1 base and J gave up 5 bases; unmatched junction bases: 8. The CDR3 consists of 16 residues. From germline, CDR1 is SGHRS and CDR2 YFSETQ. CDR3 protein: CASSLQAGHTTGELFF. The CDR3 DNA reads TGCGCCAGCAGCTTGCAAGCGGGGCATACTACCGGGGAGCTGTTTTTT.

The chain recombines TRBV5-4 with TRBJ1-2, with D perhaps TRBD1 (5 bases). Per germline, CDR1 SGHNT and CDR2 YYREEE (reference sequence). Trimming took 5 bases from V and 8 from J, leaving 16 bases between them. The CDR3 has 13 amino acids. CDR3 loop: CASRRDGGEGYTF. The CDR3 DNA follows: TGTGCCAGCAGGCGGGACGGTGGAGAGGGCTACACCTTC.

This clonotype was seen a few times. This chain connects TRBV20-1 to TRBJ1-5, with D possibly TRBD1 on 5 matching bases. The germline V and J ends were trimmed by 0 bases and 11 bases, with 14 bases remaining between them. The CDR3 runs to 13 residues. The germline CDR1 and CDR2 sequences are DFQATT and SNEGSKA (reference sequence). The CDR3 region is CSARDPAGMTQHF. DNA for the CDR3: TGCAGTGCTAGAGATCCGGCAGGGATGACCCAGCATTTT.

The CDR3 nucleotides are TGCAGCGTTGAAGAATTGGGCAGAGCCTACAATGAGCAGTTCTTC. Residues: CSVEELGRAYNEQFF. The chain has TRBV29-1 and TRBJ2-1; the D is unclear. The V gene's germline CDR1 is SQVTM and CDR2 ANQGSEA. Deletions cut 0 bases from V and 2 bases from J, with 11 bases between. The CDR3 has 15 amino acids.

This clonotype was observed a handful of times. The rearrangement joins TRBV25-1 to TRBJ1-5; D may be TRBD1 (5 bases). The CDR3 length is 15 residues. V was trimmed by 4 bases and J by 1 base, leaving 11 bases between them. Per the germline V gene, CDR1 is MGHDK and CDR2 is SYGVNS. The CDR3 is CASSAGTGSNQPQHF. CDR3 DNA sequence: TGTGCCAGCAGTGCCGGGACCGGGAGCAATCAGCCCCAGCATTTT. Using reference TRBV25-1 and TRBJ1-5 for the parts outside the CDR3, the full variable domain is EADIYQTPRYLVIGTGKKITLECSQTMGHDKMYWYQQDPGMELHLIHYSYGVNSTEKGDLSSESTVSRIRTEHFPLTLESARPSHTSQYLCASSAGTGSNQPQHFGDGTRLSIL.

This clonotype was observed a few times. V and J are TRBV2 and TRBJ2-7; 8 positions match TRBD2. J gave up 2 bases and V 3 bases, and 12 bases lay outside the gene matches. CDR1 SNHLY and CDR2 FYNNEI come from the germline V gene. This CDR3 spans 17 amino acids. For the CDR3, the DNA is TGTGCCAGCAGTGAGGGTCCCTATTTTAGCGGGGCCTACGAGCAGTACTTC. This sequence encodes CASSEGPYFSGAYEQYF.

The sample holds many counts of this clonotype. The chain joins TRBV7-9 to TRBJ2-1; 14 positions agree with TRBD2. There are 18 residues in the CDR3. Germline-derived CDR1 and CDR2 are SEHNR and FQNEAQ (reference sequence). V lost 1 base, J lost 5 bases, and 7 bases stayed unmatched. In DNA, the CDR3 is TGTGCCAGCAGCTTAGTCGGGACTAGCGGGAGCCGGAACAATGAGCAGTTCTTC. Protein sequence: CASSLVGTSGSRNNEQFF.

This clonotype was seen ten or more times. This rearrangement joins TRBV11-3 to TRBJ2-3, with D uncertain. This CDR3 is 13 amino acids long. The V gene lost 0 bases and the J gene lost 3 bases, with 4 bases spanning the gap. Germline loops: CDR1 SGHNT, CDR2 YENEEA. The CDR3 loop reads CASSLEWTDTQYF. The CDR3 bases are TGTGCCAGCAGCTTAGAGTGGACAGATACGCAGTATTTT.

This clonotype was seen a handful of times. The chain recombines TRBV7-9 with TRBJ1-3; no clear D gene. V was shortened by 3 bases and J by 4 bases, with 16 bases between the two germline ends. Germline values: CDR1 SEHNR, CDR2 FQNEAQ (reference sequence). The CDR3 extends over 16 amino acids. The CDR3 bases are TGTGCCAGCAGCTTCGGCGGACTTGGGAGGGGAAACACCATATATTTT. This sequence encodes CASSFGGLGRGNTIYF.

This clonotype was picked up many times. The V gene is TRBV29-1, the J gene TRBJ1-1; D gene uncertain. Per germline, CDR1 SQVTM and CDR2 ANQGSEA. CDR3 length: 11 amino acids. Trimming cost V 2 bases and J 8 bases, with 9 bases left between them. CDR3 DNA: TGCAGCGTTGAATCGTCGACAGAAGCTTTCTTT. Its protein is CSVESSTEAFF.

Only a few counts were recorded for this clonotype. Here the CDR3 DNA reads TGTGCCAGCAAAAGTTCGGGAGTTAGCAATCAGCCCCAGCATTTT. Amino acid sequence: CASKSSGVSNQPQHF. The J gene is TRBJ1-5, the V gene TRBV2; D is ambiguous. V was trimmed by 7 bases and J by 0 bases, leaving 13 bases between them. The germline CDR1 and CDR2 sequences are SNHLY and FYNNEI. The CDR3 has 15 residues.

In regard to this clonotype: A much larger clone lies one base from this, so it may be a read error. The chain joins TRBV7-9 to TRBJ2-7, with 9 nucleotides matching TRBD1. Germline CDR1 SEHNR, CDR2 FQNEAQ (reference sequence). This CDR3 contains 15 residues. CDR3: CASSTSRDRAYELYF. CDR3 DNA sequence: TGTGCCAGCAGCACAAGTAGGGACAGGGCCTACGAGCTGTACTTC.